This is a list of T cell receptor beta chains from one sample in a study of CD4 T cells in relation to SARS-CoV-2 and coronaviruses. The antigens of these receptors remain unknown. Profiled with immunoSEQ multiplex PCR; TCRdb holds only in-frame clones, not every one. The table shows under 13,000 clones, with 74% occurring only once. Sequencing was carried out using CD4+ T cells from PBMCs, cultured in vitro. The receptors originated from a human donor in good health. The CDR3 runs from the conserved cysteine through the conserved F or W. Each record gives: clone size, V gene, D gene, J gene, CDR3 protein, CDR3 DNA. A D gene is named only where the DNA matches it firmly. The size field is filled for only some rows; it gives once, few, many or a size class.

>-|TRBV29-1|-|TRBJ2-7
CSVGRAGNDEQYF
TGCAGCGTTGGGAGGGCAGGGAACGACGAGCAGTACTTC
>-|TRBV4-3|TRBD2|TRBJ2-3
CASSHGTSGGAGTDTQYF
TGCGCCAGCAGCCATGGGACTAGCGGGGGGGCCGGCACAGATACGCAGTATTTT
>few|TRBV12-3/TRBV12-4|-|TRBJ2-2
CASRGQNTGELFF
TGTGCCAGCAGGGGACAAAACACCGGGGAGCTGTTTTTT
>-|TRBV7-2|TRBD1|TRBJ1-4
CASSRKTGYGTATNEKLFF
TGTGCCAGCAGCAGAAAGACAGGGTATGGGACCGCAACTAATGAAAAACTGTTTTTT
>few|TRBV7-8|-|TRBJ1-1
CASSPYPAGSGAFF
TGTGCCAGCAGCCCATACCCGGCAGGGTCGGGAGCTTTCTTT
>-|TRBV7-2|-|TRBJ1-6
CASRQTAAALHF
TGTGCCAGCAGACAAACTGCTGCGGCCCTCCACTTT
>-|TRBV5-4|-|TRBJ2-7
CASSSRYEQYF
TGTGCCAGCAGCTCCCGCTACGAGCAGTACTTC
>-|TRBV11-2|-|TRBJ1-6
CASSAGAYNSPLHF
TGTGCCAGCAGCGCCGGCGCCTATAATTCACCCCTCCACTTT
>-|TRBV19|-|TRBJ2-3
CASTPPPGNGTDTQYF
TGTGCCAGTACCCCCCCGCCCGGCAACGGAACAGATACGCAGTATTTT
>-|TRBV11-2|TRBD1|TRBJ2-1
CASSLDRVSYNEQFF
TGTGCCAGCAGCTTGGACAGGGTATCCTACAATGAGCAGTTCTTC
>-|TRBV27|-|TRBJ1-6
CASSLGFINSPLHF
TGTGCCAGCAGCCTAGGGTTCATCAATTCACCCCTCCACTTT
>-|TRBV7-2|-|TRBJ1-1
CASSLVEFGTEAFF
TGTGCCAGCAGCTTGGTGGAGTTCGGGACTGAAGCTTTCTTT
>-|TRBV7-3|TRBD2|TRBJ2-3
CASSSGLAGDTQYF
TGTGCCAGCAGCTCGGGACTAGCTGGCGATACGCAGTATTTT
>-|TRBV18|-|TRBJ2-7
CASSPDISGKGEQYF
TGTGCCAGCTCACCGGATATTAGCGGCAAGGGCGAGCAGTACTTC
>-|TRBV7-9|-|TRBJ1-4
CASNPEVSGNEKLFF
TGTGCCAGCAACCCCGAGGTCTCGGGTAATGAAAAACTGTTTTTT
>-|TRBV7-9|TRBD2|TRBJ2-1
CASSANRLAGGPGEQFF
TGTGCCAGCAGTGCTAACCGACTAGCGGGGGGGCCCGGTGAGCAGTTCTTC
>-|TRBV5-8|TRBD2|TRBJ2-6
CASSLRLAGIPPVLTF
TGTGCCAGCAGCTTGAGACTAGCGGGTATTCCACCCGTCCTGACTTTC